This T cell receptor beta chain comes out of a study of tumor-infiltrating lymphocytes in primary liver carcinoma. From around 500 ng total RNA, TCR beta cDNA was generated with a primer in the constant region. Three nested multiplex PCR rounds, a slightly modified ARM-PCR, produced the libraries for TCR beta. Running ten to eleven cycles apiece, the first two PCR rounds relied on TRBV1-TRBV30 forward primers together with a C-beta reverse primer. One entry per CDR3 protein, called by TCRdb with MiXCR from the multiplex PCR reads. In the table there are more than 20,000 distinct CDR3 sequences, over 75% of which are singletons. Both RNA and DNA were isolated together from around 20-30 mg of bulk tissue that had not been sorted. Tumor samples uniformly had over 85% viable tumor cells. The CDR3 is 13 amino acids. Per germline, CDR1 MNHEY and CDR2 SVGAGI. Study-wide points: Whereas tumor region pairs overlapped more, tumor-adjacent and tumor-blood pairs overlapped less.

As regards this clonotype: The target antigen is unknown. The junction does not match germline at one end; this may be a read error.

Source material: liver tumor tissue from sampling region 1. Subset noted: tumor region T1, superior pole. The chain is built from TRBV6-5 and TRBJ2-5, with 10 bases identical to TRBD1. This clonotype originated in a woman aged 30 to 39 with primary liver carcinoma and hepatitis B virus infection. The CDR3 spells CARSIDRGLTQSF. CDR3 nucleotide sequence: TGTGCCAGGAGTATCGACAGGGGGCTGACCCAGTCGTTC.